The rows below give T cell receptor beta chains drawn from one sample of a study of OX40 agonist ivuxolimab in advanced cancers. Profiled with immunoSEQ multiplex PCR; TCRdb holds only in-frame clones, not every one. The sample shows about 70,000 clones, about 82% of them seen only once. Specimen: CD4+ or CD8+ T cells sorted from blood, collected in a trial of the OX40 agonist ivuxolimab. These receptors all come from an adult with an advanced solid tumor such as melanoma, head and neck, liver or kidney cancer. CDR3s include the opening cysteine and the closing phenylalanine or tryptophan. Each record gives: clone size, D gene, V gene, J gene, CDR3 DNA, CDR3 protein. D genes are given only for firm matches. Some rows mark clone size as missing; the rest say once, few, many or name a class of expanded clone.

NA	TRBD1	TRBV5-1	TRBJ1-4	TGCGCCAGCAGCGTGACAGGGGCGGTAACTAATGAAAAACTGTTTTTT	CASSVTGAVTNEKLFF
NA	NA	TRBV7-9	TRBJ2-5	TGTGCCAGCAGCTTAGTTTTGGAGACCCAGTACTTC	CASSLVLETQYF
once	TRBD2	TRBV5-1	TRBJ2-1	TGCGCCAGCAGCTTGACACTAGCGGGGGGAAATGAGCAGTTCTTC	CASSLTLAGGNEQFF
NA	NA	TRBV27	TRBJ1-2	TGTGCCAGCAGCTATACAGGGAACTATGGCTACACCTTC	CASSYTGNYGYTF
NA	NA	TRBV14	TRBJ2-1	TGTGCCAGCAGCCACCCGGGCCGCGAGCGTGAGCAGTTCTTC	CASSHPGREREQFF
NA	NA	TRBV4-2	TRBJ1-6	TGTGCCAGCAGCCAACCGACAGGAAGCGTCCACTTT	CASSQPTGSVHF
NA	NA	TRBV6-1	TRBJ2-7	TGTGCCAGCAGTGAAGCGGTGAATTCGGGTTGGGGCTCCTACGAGCAGTACTTC	CASSEAVNSGWGSYEQYF
few	NA	TRBV11-2	TRBJ1-5	TGTGCCAGCAGCTTAGGCGGAAAAAAGAGCAATCAGCCCCAGCATTTT	CASSLGGKKSNQPQHF
NA	NA	TRBV10-3	TRBJ2-5	TGTGCCATCAGTGAAGTTGAGACCCAGTACTTC	CAISEVETQYF
NA	TRBD1	TRBV19	TRBJ2-2	TGTGCCAGTAGCCCCCAGGGTCGGACAGGGGGTACCGGGGAGCTGTTTTTT	CASSPQGRTGGTGELFF
NA	NA	TRBV5-1	TRBJ2-7	TGCGCCAGCAGAGACCCGGGACGGAGCTCCTACGAGCAGTACTTC	CASRDPGRSSYEQYF
NA	NA	TRBV6-5	TRBJ1-5	TGTGCCAGCAGTTACTCGAGATGGGGGCCCAATCAGCCCCAGCATTTT	CASSYSRWGPNQPQHF
NA	NA	TRBV5-5	TRBJ1-6	TGTGCCAGCAGCTTGGGCCAGGGTGTTTCACCCCTCCACTTT	CASSLGQGVSPLHF
NA	TRBD2	TRBV18	TRBJ2-7	TGTGCCAGCTCCCCTACGGTGGCGGGGGGCGGCTACGAGCAGTACTTC	CASSPTVAGGGYEQYF
NA	TRBD1	TRBV7-2	TRBJ1-2	TGTGCCAGCAGCTTGTCCGGGACAGCGGACAACACCTTC	CASSLSGTADNTF
NA	NA	TRBV7-9	TRBJ1-6	TGTGCCAGCAGCTTAGAGGCAGGATCGGGGAATTCACCCCTCCACTTT	CASSLEAGSGNSPLHF
NA	NA	TRBV2	TRBJ1-5	TGTGCCAGCAGTGCTCGACAGGCTCGAGATCAGCCCCAGCATTTT	CASSARQARDQPQHF
NA	NA	TRBV28	TRBJ1-4	TGTGCCAGCAGTTTCCTGGATGAAAAACTGTTTTTT	CASSFLDEKLFF
NA	NA	TRBV19	TRBJ2-2	TGTGCCAGTAGTCTACCGGGACCTGCCGGGGAGCTGTTTTTT	CASSLPGPAGELFF